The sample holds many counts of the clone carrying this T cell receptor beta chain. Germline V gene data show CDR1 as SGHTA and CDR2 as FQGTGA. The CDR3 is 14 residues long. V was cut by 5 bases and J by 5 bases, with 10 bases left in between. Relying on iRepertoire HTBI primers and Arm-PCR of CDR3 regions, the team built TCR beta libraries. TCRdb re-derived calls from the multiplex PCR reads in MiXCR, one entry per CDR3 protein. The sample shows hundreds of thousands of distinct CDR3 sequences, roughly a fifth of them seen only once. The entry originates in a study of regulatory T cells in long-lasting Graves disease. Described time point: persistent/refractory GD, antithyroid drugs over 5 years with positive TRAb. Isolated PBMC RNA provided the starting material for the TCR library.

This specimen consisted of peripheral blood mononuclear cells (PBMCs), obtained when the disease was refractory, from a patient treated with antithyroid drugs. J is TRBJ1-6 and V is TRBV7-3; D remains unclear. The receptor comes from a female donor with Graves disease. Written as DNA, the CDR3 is TGTGCCAGCAGCACGGACGGCGATAATTCACCCCTCCACTTT. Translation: CASSTDGDNSPLHF.